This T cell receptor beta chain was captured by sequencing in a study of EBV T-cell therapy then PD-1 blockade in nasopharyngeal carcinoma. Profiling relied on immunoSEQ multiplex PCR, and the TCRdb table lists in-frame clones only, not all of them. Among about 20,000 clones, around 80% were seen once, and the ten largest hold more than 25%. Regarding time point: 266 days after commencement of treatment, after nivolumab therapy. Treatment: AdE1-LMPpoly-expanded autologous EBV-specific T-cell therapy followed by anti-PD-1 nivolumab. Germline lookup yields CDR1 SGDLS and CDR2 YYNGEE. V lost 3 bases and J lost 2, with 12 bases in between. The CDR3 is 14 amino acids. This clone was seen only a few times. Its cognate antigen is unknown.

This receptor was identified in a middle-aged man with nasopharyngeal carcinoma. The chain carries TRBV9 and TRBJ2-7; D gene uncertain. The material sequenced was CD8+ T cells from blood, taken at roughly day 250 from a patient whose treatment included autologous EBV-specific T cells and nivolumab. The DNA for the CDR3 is TGTGCCAGCAGCGGTGAAGGGCCGACCTACGAGCAGTACTTC. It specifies CASSGEGPTYEQYF.